The T cell receptor (beta chain) under discussion was sequenced for a study of monozygotic twins with inflammatory bowel disease. Study findings and constraints: No repertoire similarity difference was seen between concordant and discordant twins; power was possibly limited.

Template switching added UMIs carrying a 6-nucleotide sample barcode. Reanalyzing the 5' RACE reads, TCRdb keeps one entry per CDR3 protein, without DNA. In all, the sample yields about 210,000 distinct CDR3 sequences. Remarks on this clonotype: As yet, its antigen is unknown.

This CDR3 has 15 amino acids. The germline gives CDR1 KGHDR, CDR2 SFDVKD. This sequence was found in a human donor with ulcerative colitis or Crohn's disease, or a healthy co-twin of an affected twin (not recorded which). Sequencing was performed on blood. The chain recombines TRBV24-1 with TRBJ2-1; TCRdb selects TRBD1, and the lack of DNA leaves this call unchecked. The chain's CDR3 is CATSEPGTGKAGQFF.